This entry lists 27 T cell receptor beta chains sequenced from one sample in a study of shared clonotypes between healthy human individuals. Measured with immunoSEQ multiplex PCR; TCRdb has only the in-frame clones, and not every one. This sample has 2.3 million or so clones, with about 92% found just once. Sequenced sample: naive CD4+ T cells from PBMCs. Subset in this sample: CD45RA+ positively selected. The source is a young man in good health. Some clones in this sample may be carry-over from other donors' samples.

The V call is TRBV29-1, the J call TRBJ1-1, with D hard to call. The CDR3 consists of 14 residues. V shed 1 base and J shed 0 bases, with 9 bases lying between them. The germline gives CDR1 SQVTM, CDR2 ANQGSEA. Here the CDR3 DNA reads TGCAGCGTTGAAGGTCAGGCGATGAACACTGAAGCTTTCTTT. It specifies CSVEGQAMNTEAFF.

This clone was recorded once. The CDR3 DNA sequence: TGTGCCAGCAGTGAATGGAGGACAGGGGCCACAGATACGCAGTATTTT. The encoded protein is CASSEWRTGATDTQYF. J is TRBJ2-3 and V is TRBV25-1; 9 bases match TRBD1. Germline V gene sequence: CDR1 MGHDK, CDR2 SYGVNS. Trimming at V came to 1 base and at J to 2 bases, leaving 4 bases not matched to a gene. There are 16 residues in the CDR3.

The rearrangement joins TRBV28 to TRBJ1-2; D possibly corresponds to TRBD1 (5 bases). There are 13 residues in the CDR3. Germline V gene lookup returns CDR1 MDHEN and CDR2 SYDVKM. V gave up 4 bases and J gave up 1 base, with 7 bases separating them. The CDR3 region is CASSWQGNYGYTF. As DNA, the CDR3 is TGTGCCAGCAGTTGGCAGGGTAACTATGGCTACACCTTC.

The count of this clone is one. The V call is TRBV15, the J call TRBJ2-7; maybe TRBD2 (5 bases). Trimming left V 0 bases short and J 0 bases short, with 12 bases between. Germline-derived CDR1 and CDR2 are LNHNV and YYDKDF (reference sequence). The CDR3 consists of 16 residues. In DNA, the CDR3 is TGTGCCACCAGCAGAGATGGAGCGGACGACTCCTACGAGCAGTACTTC. Its translation: CATSRDGADDSYEQYF. The full variable domain, in which reference TRBV15 and TRBJ2-7 provide the parts outside the CDR3, is DAMVIQNPRYQVTQFGKPVTLSCSQTLNHNVMYWYQQKSSQAPKLLFHYYDKDFNNEADTPDNFQSRRPNTSFCFLDIRSPGLGDTAMYLCATSRDGADDSYEQYFGPGTRLTVT.

V gene TRBV7-9 combines with J gene TRBJ2-5, with D hard to call. The V end was cut by 4 bases, the J end by 5 bases, with 8 bases between. Germline V gene lookup returns CDR1 SEHNR and CDR2 FQNEAQ (reference sequence). The CDR3 runs to 12 residues. The CDR3, as DNA: TGTGCCAGCAGCTCTGCTTCGGAGACCCAGTACTTC. Amino acids: CASSSASETQYF.

The chain employs TRBV7-3 and TRBJ2-3; D may be TRBD1 (5 bases). V was shortened by 2 bases and J by 1 base, with 10 bases between the two germline ends. This CDR3 is built from 15 residues. CDR1 is SGHTA, CDR2 FQGTGA, per germline. Here the CDR3 DNA reads TGTGCCAGCAGCTTATTGGGGCGCGGCACAGATACGCAGTATTTT. It codes for CASSLLGRGTDTQYF. The complete variable domain, with remaining parts taken from reference TRBV7-3 and TRBJ2-3, reads GAGVSQTPSNKVTEKGKYVELRCDPISGHTALYWYRQSLGQGPEFLIYFQGTGAADDSGLPNDRFFAVRPEGSVSTLKIQRTERGDSAVYLCASSLLGRGTDTQYFGPGTRLTVL.

Note on this clone: The sample contains more than one DNA sequence encoding this CDR3. The chain couples TRBV6-1 to TRBJ2-1, with 10 bases matching TRBD2. The junction had 5 bases not matched to a gene; V was cut back by 2 bases and J by 4 bases. CDR3 length: 16 residues. CDR1 and CDR2 (germline): MNHNS, SASEGT. CDR3 DNA: TGTGCCAGCAGTGAATCCTTAGCGGGAGGTTACAATGAGCAGTTCTTC. This codes for CASSESLAGGYNEQFF.

This clone was counted a few times. The gene calls are TRBV9 and TRBJ1-2; TRBD1 aligns across 7 bases. V was clipped by 4 bases and J by 4 bases; unmatched bases: 10. The CDR3 length is 15 residues. CDR1 and CDR2 from the germline V gene are SGDLS and YYNGEE. The CDR3 DNA sequence: TGTGCCAGCAGCCTCCAGGGGGGCCCCACCTATGGCTACACCTTC. It translates to CASSLQGGPTYGYTF.

Comment on this clone: One end of the junction is discordant with germline, which a read error may explain. The chain combines TRBV7-8 with TRBJ2-5, with TRBD2 identical over 8 bases. Germline V CDR1 and CDR2: SGHVS, FQNEAQ. The CDR3 sequence is 13 residues long. CDR3 bases: TGTGCCAGCAGCTTAGCAGGAGCGGGAGCCCCTAACTTC. Translated: CASSLAGAGAPNF.

V is TRBV6-6 and J is TRBJ2-4; unclear D gene. The CDR3 runs 12 residues. V gave up 8 bases and J gave up 0 bases, with 5 bases separating them. Germline V gene lookup returns CDR1 MNHNY and CDR2 SVGAGI (reference sequence). CDR3 bases: TGTGCCAGCGGGTTAGCCAAAAACATTCAGTACTTC. Amino acid sequence: CASGLAKNIQYF.

The rearrangement joins TRBV15 to TRBJ1-2, with D perhaps matching TRBD1 (5 bases). The germline V gene has CDR1 LNHNV and CDR2 YYDKDF (reference sequence). CDR3 size: 18 residues. Between the trimmed V and J ends, which lost 4 bases and 1 base, there was a span of 22 bases. The CDR3 DNA reads TGTGCCACCAGCAAGGAGGGGCAGGGCGGGCCGCTTAACTATGGCTACACCTTC. Amino acids: CATSKEGQGGPLNYGYTF.

The chain recombines TRBV5-1 with TRBJ1-5, with D possibly being TRBD1 (5 bases). Trimming shortened V by 1 base and J by 3 bases, and 8 bases separated the two germline ends. CDR3 size: 14 residues. In germline, CDR1 is SGHRS, CDR2 YFSETQ. In DNA form, the CDR3 reads TGCGCCAGCAGCTTGACAGGCCTCAATCAGCCCCAGCATTTT. It codes for CASSLTGLNQPQHF. The entire variable domain, with the rest obtained from reference TRBV5-1 and TRBJ1-5, is as follows: KAGVTQTPRYLIKTRGQQVTLSCSPISGHRSVSWYQQTPGQGLQFLFEYFSETQRNKGNFPGRFSGRQFSNSRSEMNVSTLELGDSALYLCASSLTGLNQPQHFGDGTRLSIL.

The CDR3 reads CASSPDRKITGELFF. DNA for the CDR3: TGTGCCAGCAGTCCAGACAGAAAGATCACCGGGGAGCTGTTTTTT. The V and J genes are TRBV6-6 and TRBJ2-2; tentative D call: TRBD1 (5 bases). The CDR3 totals 15 residues. Trimming removed 5 bases at V and 4 bases at J, with 14 bases between. CDR1 and CDR2 (germline): MNHNY, SVGAGI (reference sequence).

The rearrangement links TRBV7-8 to TRBJ2-1; perhaps TRBD1 as D (6 bases). V was shortened by 3 bases and J by 5 bases, with 11 bases between the two germline ends. CDR1 SGHVS and CDR2 FQNEAQ come from the germline V gene. The CDR3 is 14 residues long. CDR3 coding DNA: TGTGCCAGCAGCTTCAGGGACACCAACAATGAGCAGTTCTTC. Translated: CASSFRDTNNEQFF.

This chain links TRBV7-8 with TRBJ2-1, with a possible D match to TRBD1 (7 bases). This CDR3 has 17 amino acids. Trimming took 2 bases from V and 2 from J, leaving 16 bases between them. Germline V gene sequence: CDR1 SGHVS, CDR2 FQNEAQ. The CDR3 nucleotides read TGTGCCAGCAGCTTACCCAGGGGGGCAGCGCCCTACAATGAGCAGTTCTTC. It encodes CASSLPRGAAPYNEQFF.

The chain couples TRBV6-5 to TRBJ2-7, with TRBD2 as a possible D gene (5 bases). The CDR3 runs 14 residues. Per the germline V gene, CDR1 is MNHEY and CDR2 is SVGAGI. V was trimmed by 2 bases and J by 5 bases, leaving 13 bases between them. CDR3 DNA sequence: TGTGCCAGCAGTTACGGAGGAGCCCTAGACGAGCAGTACTTC. Translation: CASSYGGALDEQYF.

The sample holds many counts of this clone. The chain has TRBV30 and TRBJ1-2, with a weak D call TRBD1 (6 bases). Germline CDR1 GTSNPN, CDR2 SVGIG (reference sequence). The V end lost 5 bases, the J end lost 7 bases, and 20 bases lay between the germline ends. The CDR3 runs to 14 residues. CDR3 in DNA: TGTGCCTGGGGGAGGGACACGGGACGAAGTGGCTACACCTTC. It codes for CAWGRDTGRSGYTF.

V is TRBV18 and J is TRBJ2-7; tentatively, D is TRBD1 or TRBD2 (5 bases each). The CDR3 has 14 amino acids. CDR1 and CDR2 (germline): KGHSH, LQKENI. Between the trimmed V and J ends, which lost 0 bases and 3 bases, there was a span of 9 bases. For the CDR3, the DNA is TGTGCCAGCTCACCACCGGGACGGTTCTACGAGCAGTACTTC. Translated: CASSPPGRFYEQYF.

In the case of this clone: The sample contains more than one DNA sequence encoding this CDR3. This sequence joins TRBV5-4 and TRBJ2-3; 8 bases line up with TRBD2. J was trimmed by 0 bases and V by 3 bases; bases with no gene match: 6. CDR3 length: 16 amino acids. Germline V gene data show CDR1 as SGHNT and CDR2 as YYREEE (reference sequence). The CDR3 nucleotides are TGTGCCAGCAGCTCTGCCGGGACTAGAAGCACAGATACGCAGTATTTT. It yields the protein CASSSAGTRSTDTQYF.

Notes on this clone: The junction and the germline gene differ at one end; a read error may be behind it. The V gene is TRBV11-3, the J gene TRBJ1-4; D uncertain. The CDR3 runs 18 residues. Looked up from germline, CDR1 is SGHNT and CDR2 is YENEEA. CDR3 loop: CASSLGFLTYCRTRKTVF. The CDR3 DNA follows: TGTGCCAGCAGCTTGGGTTTTCTCACCTATTGCCGTACGCGAAAAACTGTTTTT.

This chain uses TRBV6-1 with TRBJ2-1; D gene uncertain. The germline V gene encodes CDR1 MNHNS and CDR2 SASEGT. The CDR3 covers 14 residues. Trimming stripped 3 bases from V and 7 bases from J, with 13 bases between. CDR3 in amino acids: CASSDSMSVNEQFF. In DNA, the CDR3 is TGTGCCAGCAGTGATAGTATGTCGGTTAATGAGCAGTTCTTC.

Comment on this clone: Other DNA sequences from this sample encode an identical CDR3 as well. The chain links TRBV7-7 to TRBJ2-6; no firm D call. This CDR3 is built from 15 residues. V lost 5 bases to trimming and J lost 0 bases, with 8 bases between them. CDR1 and CDR2 (germline): SSHAT, FNYEAQ (reference sequence). CDR3 DNA: TGTGCCAGCAGCCCCGGCGGCTCTGGGGCCAACGTCCTGACTTTC. Protein: CASSPGGSGANVLTF. Supplemented by reference TRBV7-7 and TRBJ2-6, the full variable domain reads GAGVSQSPRYKVTKRGQDVTLRCDPISSHATLYWYQQALGQGPEFLTYFNYEAQPDKSGLPSDRFSAERPEGSISTLTIQRTEQRDSAMYRCASSPGGSGANVLTFGAGSRLTVL.

This clone came up once. The chain is built from TRBV10-3 and TRBJ2-1; perhaps TRBD2 as D (6 bases). The CDR3 runs 16 residues. Per germline, CDR1 ENHRY and CDR2 SYGVKD. Trimming took off 4 bases at V and 7 bases at J, with 20 bases between the two ends. In nucleotides, the CDR3 is TGTGCCATCAGTGGGGGGGACGGCGGGATTCGGAATGAGCAGTTCTTC. The encoded protein is CAISGGDGGIRNEQFF.

The chain combines TRBV14 with TRBJ2-7, with D perhaps matching TRBD2 (7 bases). This CDR3 spans 13 amino acids. V was shortened by 6 bases and J by 0 bases, with 9 bases between the two germline ends. CDR1 SGHDN and CDR2 FVKESK come from the germline V gene. CDR3 coding DNA: TGTGCCAGCAGGCGGGGGCCCTCCTACGAGCAGTACTTC. It codes for CASRRGPSYEQYF.

The chain is built from TRBV7-3 and TRBJ2-1, with D unclear. There are 13 residues in the CDR3. V gave up 2 bases and J gave up 13 bases, with 15 bases separating them. Per the germline V gene, CDR1 is SGHTA and CDR2 is FQGTGA. CDR3 region: CASSLARGEVQFF. The CDR3 DNA reads as TGTGCCAGCAGCTTAGCCCGAGGCGAGGTTCAGTTCTTC.

This clone occurred once. The chain is built from TRBV18 and TRBJ1-5; D perhaps matches TRBD1 (6 bases). The V end lost 1 base, the J end lost 8 bases, and 12 bases lay between the germline ends. Germline V gene data show CDR1 as KGHSH and CDR2 as LQKENI. This CDR3 is built from 14 residues. The CDR3: CASSPRRDIEPQHF. The DNA for the CDR3 is TGTGCCAGCTCACCACGAAGGGACATCGAGCCCCAGCATTTT.

The genes are TRBV7-8 and TRBJ2-4; no clear D. Trimming took 3 bases from V and 0 from J, leaving 15 bases between them. Germline CDR1 and CDR2: SGHVS and FQNEAQ. The CDR3 extends over 17 amino acids. The CDR3 nucleotides read TGTGCCAGCAGCTTTGACCGGGTTAGTCTAGCCAAAAACATTCAGTACTTC. The encoded protein is CASSFDRVSLAKNIQYF.